This TCR beta chain was found in a study of regulatory T cells in long-lasting Graves disease. Stated time point: newly diagnosed GD, antithyroid drugs for less than 3 months. Preparation of the TCR library used RNA extracted from PBMCs. Construction of TCR beta libraries relied on iRepertoire HTBI primers and on Arm-PCR targeting CDR3 regions. TCRdb itself ran the multiplex PCR reads through MiXCR, one entry per CDR3 protein. The sample includes approximately 360,000 distinct CDR3 sequences, about an eighth of them seen just once. This clonotype was seen many times. V lost 2 bases and J lost 7; bases outside the gene matches: 5. This CDR3 has 14 residues. Germline CDR1 SGDLS, CDR2 YYNGEE. These data were likewise used in another study, on T cells in Graves' hyperthyroidism and ophthalmopathy. Per that paper: The HTBI set primed first-round TCR CDR3 RT-PCR.

The chain recombines TRBV9 with TRBJ2-1, with 8 bases lining up with TRBD2. The specimen was peripheral blood mononuclear cells (PBMCs), collected at new diagnosis, from a patient treated with antithyroid drugs. The sequence came from a young woman with Graves disease. The CDR3 here is CASSVAGGRNEQFF. The CDR3 nucleotides are TGTGCCAGCAGCGTGGCGGGGGGCAGGAATGAGCAGTTCTTC. Full variable domain (remainder filled in from reference TRBV9 and TRBJ2-1): DSGVTQTPKHLITATGQRVTLRCSPRSGDLSVYWYQQSLDQGLQFLIQYYNGEERAKGNILERFSAQQFPDLHSELNLSSLELGDSALYFCASSVAGGRNEQFFGPGTRLTVL.